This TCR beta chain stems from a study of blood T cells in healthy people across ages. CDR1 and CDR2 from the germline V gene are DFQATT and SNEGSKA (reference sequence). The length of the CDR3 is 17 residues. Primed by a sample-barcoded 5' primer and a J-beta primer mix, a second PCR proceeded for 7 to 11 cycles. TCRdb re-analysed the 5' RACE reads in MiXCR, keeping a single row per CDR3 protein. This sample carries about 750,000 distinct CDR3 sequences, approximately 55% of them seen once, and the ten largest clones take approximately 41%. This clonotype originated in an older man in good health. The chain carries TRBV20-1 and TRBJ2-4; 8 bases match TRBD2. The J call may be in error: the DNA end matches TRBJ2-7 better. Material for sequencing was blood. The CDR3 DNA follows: TGCAGTGCTAGAGAAACCGACTCTAGCGGGCTGTACTACGAGCAGTACTTC. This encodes CSARETDSSGLYYEQYF.